This entry lists 17 T cell receptor beta chains sequenced from one sample in a study of blood T cell repertoires in COVID-19. Here immunoSEQ multiplex PCR was the method, and the copy in TCRdb shows in-frame clones only, minus some. The sample contains 200,000 to 300,000 clones, 81% of which appear only once. The sequenced sample was peripheral blood. The receptors come from a woman aged 80 or over with COVID-19, enrolled during active disease.

The chain carries TRBV15 and TRBJ1-1; 8 bases line up with TRBD1. Per the germline V gene, CDR1 is LNHNV and CDR2 is YYDKDF (reference sequence). The CDR3 runs to 14 residues. V shed 5 bases, J shed 6 bases, and the junction held 8 bases outside the gene matches. The CDR3, as DNA: TGTGCCACCAGCCCCGCCGGACAGGGAGCTGAAGCTTTCTTT. This encodes CATSPAGQGAEAFF.

The chain links TRBV28 to TRBJ1-2; D is perhaps TRBD1 (5 bases). CDR1 and CDR2 (germline): MDHEN, SYDVKM. The CDR3 length is 16 residues. The V gene lost 2 bases and the J gene lost 14 bases, with 27 bases spanning the gap. CDR3 sequence: CASSLSMPGISGKGTF. CDR3 coding DNA: TGTGCCAGCAGTTTAAGCATGCCTGGGATTTCAGGGAAGGGGACCTTC.

The V and J genes are TRBV5-4 and TRBJ2-2, with 9 bases that match TRBD2. CDR3 length: 17 residues. The V gene end was trimmed by 3 bases and the J gene end by 1 base; junction bases not matched to a gene: 7. Germline V gene sequence: CDR1 SGHNT, CDR2 YYREEE (reference sequence). CDR3 coding DNA: TGTGCCAGCAGCTCATGGACTAGCGTGAAGAACACCGGGGAGCTGTTTTTT. This translates into CASSSWTSVKNTGELFF.

V gene TRBV29-1 combines with J gene TRBJ2-1; 7 nucleotides line up with TRBD2. Germline assignment: CDR1 SQVTM and CDR2 ANQGSEA. The CDR3 sequence is 14 residues long. V lost 5 bases to trimming and J lost 4 bases; unmatched junction nucleotides: 8. The CDR3 DNA sequence: TGCAGCGTTCGAGGTAGCGGGCGTTACAATGAGCAGTTCTTC. Its translation: CSVRGSGRYNEQFF.

The chain links TRBV5-4 to TRBJ2-2; D perhaps matches TRBD2 (5 bases). The V end was cut by 0 bases, the J end by 8 bases, with 11 bases between. The CDR3 length is 14 residues. The germline CDR1 and CDR2 sequences are SGHNT and YYREEE (reference sequence). Here the CDR3 reads CASSLDLARGELFF. Written as DNA, the CDR3 is TGTGCCAGCAGCTTGGATCTAGCTCGTGGGGAGCTGTTTTTT.

This clone was recorded only once. The chain recombines TRBV29-1 with TRBJ1-2; 9 nucleotides line up with TRBD1. Trimming at V came to 5 bases and at J to 4 bases, leaving 8 bases not matched to a gene. This CDR3 is 14 amino acids long. Germline values: CDR1 SQVTM, CDR2 ANQGSEA. This CDR3 is CSVPRQGGFYGYTF. CDR3 nucleotides: TGCAGCGTTCCCCGACAGGGGGGCTTCTATGGCTACACCTTC.

Here the CDR3 reads CTSSLDEDEQYF. CDR3 in DNA: TGCACCAGCAGCCTAGACGAGGACGAGCAGTACTTC. The chain has TRBV1 and TRBJ2-7; the table gives TRBD2 as D, unverified against the DNA. TRBV1 represents a pseudogene. This CDR3 is built from 12 residues.

This sequence joins TRBV5-1 and TRBJ2-5, with 15 bases identical to TRBD2. V lost 0 bases, J lost 5 bases, and 8 bases stayed unmatched. This CDR3 has 18 residues. Germline V gene sequence: CDR1 SGHRS, CDR2 YFSETQ. CDR3 region: CASSLAGTSGRSTETQYF. Written as DNA, the CDR3 is TGCGCCAGCAGCTTGGCTGGGACTAGCGGGAGGTCAACCGAGACCCAGTACTTC.

The rearrangement uses TRBV19 and TRBJ2-5; TRBD2 matches at 14 bases. The CDR3 is made up of 16 amino acids. Germline-derived CDR1 and CDR2 are LNHDA and SQIVND (reference sequence). V lost 5 bases, J lost 2 bases, and 4 bases stayed unmatched. As DNA, the CDR3 is TGTGCCAGTAGTCCTCGGACTAGCGGGGGGCAAGAGACCCAGTACTTC. Residues: CASSPRTSGGQETQYF.

This clone was picked up one time. The CDR3: CAWSQHIGYSSYNEQFF. CDR3 in DNA: TGTGCCTGGAGCCAGCATATAGGCTACAGCTCCTACAATGAGCAGTTCTTC. The chain couples TRBV30 to TRBJ2-1; no definite D call. The CDR3 runs 17 residues. V was cut by 3 bases and J by 0 bases, with 18 bases left in between. CDR1 is GTSNPN and CDR2 is SVGIG in the germline V gene (reference sequence).

This chain joins TRBV4-1 and TRBJ2-1; TRBD2 agrees at 11 bases. CDR1 MGHRA and CDR2 YSYEKL come from the germline V gene. The V segment lost 4 bases and the J segment 2 bases; nucleotides outside the gene matches: 1. CDR3 length equals 15 residues. In DNA form, the CDR3 reads TGCGCCAGCAGCCCGACTAGCGGGACCTACAATGAGCAGTTCTTC. Its translation is CASSPTSGTYNEQFF.

This chain uses TRBV7-3 with TRBJ2-3; D is perhaps TRBD2 (5 bases). The CDR3 runs 14 residues. Trimming took 0 bases from V and 3 from J, leaving 7 bases between them. Germline CDR1 reads SGHTA; CDR2 reads FQGTGA. In DNA form, the CDR3 reads TGTGCCAGCAGCTTAACTGGCGGGACAGATACGCAGTATTTT. Protein product: CASSLTGGTDTQYF.

The chain uses TRBV7-6 and TRBJ2-3, with 7 bases identical to TRBD2. The V gene's germline CDR1 is SGHVS and CDR2 FNYEAQ. This CDR3 has 16 amino acids. The V gene end was trimmed by 5 bases and the J gene end by 1 base; junction bases not matched to a gene: 9. CDR3 nucleotide sequence: TGTGCCAGCAGCCCCTCCCAGGCGGGGGGCACAGATACGCAGTATTTT. Protein: CASSPSQAGGTDTQYF.

This sequence joins TRBV12-3 or TRBV12-4 and TRBJ2-7; 7 bases match TRBD2. The CDR3 totals 13 residues. J was trimmed by 2 bases and V by 3 bases; bases with no gene match: 1. The CDR3 protein is CASSFGLAYEQYF. CDR3 nucleotide sequence: TGTGCCAGCAGTTTTGGACTAGCCTACGAGCAGTACTTC.

The V call is TRBV3-1 (or the pseudogene TRBV3-2), the J call TRBJ2-5; D might be TRBD2 (6 bases). This CDR3 region has 13 residues. From germline, CDR1 is LGHDT and CDR2 YNNKEL (reference sequence). V was pared by 8 bases and J by 3 bases, with 13 bases between. This CDR3 is CASAEGLKETQYF. Here the CDR3 DNA reads TGTGCCAGCGCGGAGGGCCTAAAAGAGACCCAGTACTTC.

This sequence joins TRBV11-3 and TRBJ2-2; 7 nucleotides align to TRBD1. With V trimmed by 5 bases and J by 2 bases, 2 bases remained unmatched. Germline CDR1 SGHNT, CDR2 YENEEA. The CDR3 is made up of 14 amino acids. The CDR3 nucleotides read TGTGCCAGCAGCGGGGACAGCAACACCGGGGAGCTGTTTTTT. Translating it yields CASSGDSNTGELFF.

This chain connects TRBV28 to TRBJ2-1, with 9 bases lining up with TRBD2. Germline V gives CDR1 MDHEN, CDR2 SYDVKM. The J segment lost 4 bases and the V segment lost 1 base, leaving 8 bases of the junction unmatched. The CDR3 spans 17 residues. CDR3 nucleotide sequence: TGTGCCAGCAGTTTATCAGAGGCGGGAGGGCGTTACAATGAGCAGTTCTTC. The encoded protein is CASSLSEAGGRYNEQFF.